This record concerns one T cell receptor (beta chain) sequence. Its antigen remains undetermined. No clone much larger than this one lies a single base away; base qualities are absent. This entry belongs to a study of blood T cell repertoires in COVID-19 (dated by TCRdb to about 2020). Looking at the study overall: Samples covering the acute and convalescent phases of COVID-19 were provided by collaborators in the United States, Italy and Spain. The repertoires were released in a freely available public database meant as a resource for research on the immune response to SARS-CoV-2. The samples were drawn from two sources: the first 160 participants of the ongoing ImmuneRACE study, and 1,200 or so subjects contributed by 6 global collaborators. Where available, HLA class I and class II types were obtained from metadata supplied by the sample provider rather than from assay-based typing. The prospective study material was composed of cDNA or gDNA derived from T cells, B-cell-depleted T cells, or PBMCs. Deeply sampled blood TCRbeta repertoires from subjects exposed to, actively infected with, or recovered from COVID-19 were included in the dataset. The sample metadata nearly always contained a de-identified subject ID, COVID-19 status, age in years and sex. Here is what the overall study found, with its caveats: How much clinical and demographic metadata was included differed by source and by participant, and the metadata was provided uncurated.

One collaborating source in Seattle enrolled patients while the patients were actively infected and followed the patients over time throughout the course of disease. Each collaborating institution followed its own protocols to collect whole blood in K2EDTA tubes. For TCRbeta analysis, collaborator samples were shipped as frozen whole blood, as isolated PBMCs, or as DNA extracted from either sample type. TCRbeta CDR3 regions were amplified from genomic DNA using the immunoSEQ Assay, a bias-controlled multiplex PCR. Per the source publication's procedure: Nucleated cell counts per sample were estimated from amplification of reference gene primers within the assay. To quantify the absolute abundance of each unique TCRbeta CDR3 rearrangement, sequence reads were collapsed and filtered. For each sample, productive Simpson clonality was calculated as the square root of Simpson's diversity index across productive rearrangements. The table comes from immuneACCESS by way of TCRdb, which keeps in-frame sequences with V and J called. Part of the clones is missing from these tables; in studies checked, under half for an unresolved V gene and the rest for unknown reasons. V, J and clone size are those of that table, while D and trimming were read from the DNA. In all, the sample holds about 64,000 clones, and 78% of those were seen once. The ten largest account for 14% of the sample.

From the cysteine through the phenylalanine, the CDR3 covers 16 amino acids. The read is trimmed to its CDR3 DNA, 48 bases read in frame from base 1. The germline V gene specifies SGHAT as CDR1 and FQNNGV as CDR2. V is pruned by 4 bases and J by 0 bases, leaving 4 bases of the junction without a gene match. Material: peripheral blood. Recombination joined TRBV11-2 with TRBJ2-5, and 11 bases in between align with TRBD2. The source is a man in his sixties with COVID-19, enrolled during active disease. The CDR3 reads CASSSRTSGYQETQYF. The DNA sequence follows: TGTGCCAGCAGCTCAAGGACTAGCGGGTACCAAGAGACCCAGTACTTC.